In this sample, the clone carrying this T cell receptor (beta chain) turned up a few times. Its specificity is unknown. The data stem from a study of cytotoxic CD8 clonotypes in ibrutinib-treated CLL. The V and J ends lost 5 bases and 0 bases respectively, with 11 bases between them. This CDR3 region has 15 residues. Germline V gene data show CDR1 as MNHNY and CDR2 as SVGAGI (reference sequence). The protocol was immunoSEQ multiplex PCR, while the TCRdb copy is restricted to in-frame clones and leaves out a portion. The sample lists approximately 100,000 clones; 55% to 75% were seen once. Study conclusions and caveats: Sampling schedules were unmatched across sustained-remission and progressing patients. Before falling back toward baseline at progression, clonality had risen at the time of ibrutinib response. Baseline clonality exceeded age-matched healthy donors and tracked circulating CD8+ T-cell counts.

V usage is TRBV6-6 and J usage is TRBJ1-3; D gene unclear. This specimen consisted of PBMCs, obtained after 24 months of ibrutinib treatment. The clonotype originates from a human donor with chronic lymphocytic leukemia. The CDR3 region is CASSKTHNSGNTIYF. CDR3 in DNA: TGTGCCAGCAGTAAAACACACAACTCTGGAAACACCATATATTTT.